A single sample is the source of the 29 T cell receptor beta chains below, sequenced in a study of blood T cell repertoires in COVID-19. Profiling relied on immunoSEQ multiplex PCR, and the TCRdb table lists in-frame clones only, not all of them. The data show 130,000 to 150,000 clones, roughly 80% seen once. The sequenced sample consisted of peripheral blood. The receptors were sampled from a woman in her 40s with active or convalescent COVID-19.

The V gene is TRBV7-9, the J gene TRBJ1-1; TRBD1 might be the D (6 bases). The CDR3 totals 12 residues. Germline V CDR1 and CDR2: SEHNR, FQNEAQ (reference sequence). V lost 0 bases, J lost 10 bases, and 9 bases lay in between. CDR3 residues: CASSLAGGRAFF. The CDR3 region has the DNA TGTGCCAGCAGCTTAGCGGGGGGGCGAGCTTTCTTT.

CDR3 protein: CASSSYGTATYGYTF. The CDR3, as DNA: TGTGCCAGCAGTTCCTACGGGACAGCGACGTATGGCTACACCTTC. The chain carries TRBV28 and TRBJ1-2; 7 nucleotides match TRBD1. Germline V gives CDR1 MDHEN, CDR2 SYDVKM. V was clipped by 4 bases and J by 5 bases; unmatched bases: 10. The CDR3 is 15 residues long.

This chain connects TRBV30 to TRBJ1-1, with a possible D match to TRBD1 (6 bases). Per the germline V gene, CDR1 is GTSNPN and CDR2 is SVGIG (reference sequence). V lost 0 bases, J lost 7 bases, and 15 bases lay in between. The CDR3 is 14 amino acids. The chain's CDR3 is CAWSVGGPTNEAFF. The CDR3 nucleotides read TGTGCCTGGAGTGTCGGGGGGCCCACCAATGAAGCTTTCTTT.

To note about this clone: The same CDR3 can be traced to other DNA sequences in this sample. The DNA of the CDR3 is TGCGCCAGCAGCTTGACTGACACACTCTCTGGAAACACCATATATTTT. Protein product: CASSLTDTLSGNTIYF. The chain couples TRBV5-1 to TRBJ1-3; D uncertain. V was clipped by 1 base and J by 0 bases, with 11 bases between them. The CDR3 is 16 residues long. The germline gives CDR1 SGHRS, CDR2 YFSETQ.

This chain links TRBV7-9 with TRBJ2-1, with 9 bases lining up with TRBD2. Germline-derived CDR1 and CDR2 are SEHNR and FQNEAQ (reference sequence). V gave up 1 base and J gave up 9 bases; unmatched junction bases: 7. This CDR3 is built from 15 residues. This CDR3 is CASSLVSGSVGEQFF. For the CDR3, the DNA is TGTGCCAGCAGCTTAGTTAGCGGGAGTGTTGGTGAGCAGTTCTTC.

The V and J genes are TRBV6-4 and TRBJ2-3; the match to TRBD2 covers 10 bases. The CDR3 length is 16 residues. Losses at the gene ends were 6 bases for V and 6 bases for J; bases not matched to a gene: 12. Germline V gives CDR1 MRHNA, CDR2 SNTAGT. The CDR3 DNA is TGTGCCAGCAGACCAGGACTAGCGGCGCCCCAGGATACGCAGTATTTT. This gives the protein CASRPGLAAPQDTQYF.

This clone was seen once. The rearrangement joins TRBV30 to TRBJ1-1; possible D gene TRBD1, 6 bases. There are 12 residues in the CDR3. The V gene's germline CDR1 is GTSNPN and CDR2 SVGIG (reference sequence). V was shortened by 3 bases and J by 4 bases, with 9 bases between the two germline ends. CDR3 sequence: CAWSEQGTEAFF. DNA of the CDR3: TGTGCCTGGAGCGAACAGGGCACTGAAGCTTTCTTT. The full variable domain, with the rest looked up from reference TRBV30 and TRBJ1-1, is SQTIHQWPATLVQPVGSPLSLECTVEGTSNPNLYWYRQAAGRGLQLLFYSVGIGQISSEVPQNLSASRPQDRQFILSSKKLLLSDSGFYLCAWSEQGTEAFFGQGTRLTVV.

The rearrangement joins TRBV11-2 to TRBJ1-2; D might be TRBD1 (6 bases). The CDR3 runs 18 residues. Per germline, CDR1 SGHAT and CDR2 FQNNGV. Between the trimmed V and J ends, which lost 5 bases and 3 bases, there was a span of 25 bases. The CDR3 reads CASSKEIGGTGSHYGYTF. CDR3 nucleotide sequence: TGTGCCAGCAGCAAAGAAATAGGCGGAACAGGGAGTCACTATGGCTACACCTTC. Together with reference TRBV11-2 and TRBJ1-2, the CDR3 gives the full variable domain: EAGVAQSPRYKIIEKRQSVAFWCNPISGHATLYWYQQILGQGPKLLIQFQNNGVVDDSQLPKDRFSAERLKGVDSTLKIQPAKLEDSAVYLCASSKEIGGTGSHYGYTFGSGTRLTVV.

The gene calls are TRBV30 and TRBJ2-1, with TRBD2 matching 8 bases. The CDR3 extends over 15 amino acids. The V gene end was trimmed by 6 bases and the J gene end by 7 bases; junction bases not matched to a gene: 14. Germline CDR1 reads GTSNPN; CDR2 reads SVGIG (reference sequence). The CDR3 coding sequence is TGTGCCTGCACCCCTCGGATAGCGGGACTGAATGAGCAGTTCTTC. Translation gives CACTPRIAGLNEQFF.

The chain uses TRBV28 and TRBJ1-4; 8 bases agree with TRBD1. Per the germline V gene, CDR1 is MDHEN and CDR2 is SYDVKM. The junction had 11 bases not matched to a gene; V was cut back by 3 bases and J by 5 bases. The length of the CDR3 is 17 residues. The CDR3 loop is CASSFYPTGGTNEKLFF. Written as DNA, the CDR3 is TGTGCCAGCAGTTTCTACCCCACAGGGGGGACAAATGAAAAACTGTTTTTT.

This clone was seen once. The V gene is TRBV27, the J gene TRBJ1-1; 7 nucleotides match TRBD1. This CDR3 region has 14 residues. Germline CDR1 MNHEY, CDR2 SMNVEV (reference sequence). V shed 6 bases and J 5 bases; nucleotides not matched to a gene: 9. The CDR3 loop reads CASSLRQGLTEAFF. The CDR3, as DNA: TGTGCCAGCAGCTTGAGACAGGGTTTAACTGAAGCTTTCTTT.

The V call is TRBV4-1, the J call TRBJ1-6, with a weak D call TRBD1 (6 bases). Trimming pared 0 bases from V and 10 bases from J, leaving 19 bases between. Germline V gives CDR1 MGHRA, CDR2 YSYEKL. CDR3 length: 17 residues. The CDR3 protein is CASSQDEGTRAQSPLHF. As DNA, the CDR3 is TGCGCCAGCAGCCAAGATGAGGGGACAAGGGCCCAATCACCCCTCCACTTT.

The chain links TRBV15 to TRBJ2-5, with D tentatively TRBD2 (7 bases). This CDR3 has 14 residues. Germline V gives CDR1 LNHNV, CDR2 YYDKDF (reference sequence). Deletions cut 5 bases from V and 4 bases from J, with 14 bases between. The CDR3 is CATSLRGGTETQYF. The CDR3 nucleotides read TGTGCCACCAGCCTGAGGGGGGGAACAGAGACCCAGTACTTC.

This clone has just one count. J is TRBJ2-7 and V is TRBV6-5; D is perhaps TRBD2 (6 bases). Germline V gene lookup returns CDR1 MNHEY and CDR2 SVGAGI. This CDR3 is built from 15 residues. Trimming took off 6 bases at V and 3 bases at J, with 18 bases between the two ends. The CDR3 region is CASRPRATSSYEQYF. CDR3 sequence (DNA): TGTGCCAGCAGACCCCGCGCCACTAGCAGCTACGAGCAGTACTTC.

V is TRBV28 and J is TRBJ2-7, with D possibly matching TRBD1 (8 bases). V was cut by 6 bases and J by 6 bases, with 21 bases left in between. The germline CDR1 and CDR2 sequences are MDHEN and SYDVKM. This CDR3 is built from 15 residues. The CDR3: CASRPLDREGGEQYF. CDR3 bases: TGTGCCAGCAGGCCCTTGGACAGGGAGGGTGGCGAGCAGTACTTC.

This clone was recorded many times. The V and J genes are TRBV4-1 and TRBJ2-5, with D perhaps TRBD2 (5 bases). The CDR3 loop spans 15 amino acids. Trimming pared 0 bases from V and 4 bases from J, leaving 12 bases between. Germline assignment: CDR1 MGHRA and CDR2 YSYEKL. The CDR3, as DNA: TGCGCCAGCAGCCAAGATCGGGGTGCCGGAGAGACCCAGTACTTC. It translates to CASSQDRGAGETQYF.

The chain links TRBV4-3 to TRBJ1-1; D is perhaps TRBD1 (5 bases). CDR3 length: 16 residues. In germline, CDR1 is LGHNA, CDR2 YSLEER. Trimming pared 0 bases from V and 4 bases from J, leaving 15 bases between. The CDR3, as DNA: TGCGCCAGCAGCCAAGATCTCAGGGATTGGGGCACTGAAGCTTTCTTT. Translation: CASSQDLRDWGTEAFF.

This clone has only a few counts. The rearrangement links TRBV7-9 to TRBJ2-5; 12 bases match TRBD2. The CDR3 sequence is 17 residues long. With 1 base clipped from V and 5 bases from J, the junction kept 8 bases outside the gene matches. Germline values: CDR1 SEHNR, CDR2 FQNEAQ (reference sequence). The CDR3 protein is CASSLGLAGVGRETQYF. The CDR3, as DNA: TGTGCCAGCAGCTTAGGACTAGCGGGAGTGGGTCGGGAGACCCAGTACTTC.

V gene TRBV5-1 combines with J gene TRBJ2-2; a possible D gene is TRBD2 (6 bases). The V end was cut by 4 bases, the J end by 4 bases, with 17 bases between. The CDR3 runs to 16 residues. The germline gives CDR1 SGHRS, CDR2 YFSETQ. The CDR3 loop is CASSPTRGGGTGELFF. CDR3 bases: TGCGCCAGCAGCCCAACTCGGGGAGGCGGCACCGGGGAGCTGTTTTTT.

A few counts support this clone. V usage is TRBV19 and J usage is TRBJ1-2; TRBD1 might be the D (6 bases). CDR3 length: 14 amino acids. Germline CDR1 and CDR2: LNHDA and SQIVND (reference sequence). Trimming removed 3 bases from V and 8 bases from J, with 16 bases in between. For the CDR3, the DNA is TGTGCCAGTAGTATGCAGGGGCCAGCTCGGGGCTACACCTTC. This sequence encodes CASSMQGPARGYTF.

The J gene is TRBJ1-5, the V gene TRBV20-1; 8 nucleotides line up with TRBD1. V lost 3 bases and J lost 5; bases outside the gene matches: 6. The germline gives CDR1 DFQATT, CDR2 SNEGSKA (reference sequence). There are 14 residues in the CDR3. CDR3 residues: CSASTGQVDQPQHF. The DNA of the CDR3 is TGCAGTGCTAGTACGGGACAGGTGGATCAGCCCCAGCATTTT.

V is TRBV11-2 and J is TRBJ2-7; 8 bases match TRBD1. Trimming took 1 base from V and 3 from J; bases not matched to a gene: 5. The CDR3 is 15 amino acids. The germline V gene encodes CDR1 SGHAT and CDR2 FQNNGV. CDR3 coding DNA: TGTGCCAGCAGCTTAGGGCGGACAGGGCACTACGAGCAGTACTTC. Translated: CASSLGRTGHYEQYF.

V usage is TRBV5-1 and J usage is TRBJ1-2; tentative D call: TRBD1 (5 bases). V lost 4 bases and J 2 bases, leaving 9 bases between the germline ends. There are 13 residues in the CDR3. Germline CDR1 is SGHRS and CDR2 is YFSETQ. CDR3 in amino acids: CASSDTGNYGYTF. DNA for the CDR3: TGCGCCAGCAGCGATACAGGAAACTATGGCTACACCTTC.

The chain combines TRBV28 with TRBJ2-3; a possible D gene is TRBD1 (5 bases). Germline CDR1 and CDR2: MDHEN and SYDVKM. Trimming took off 3 bases at V and 3 bases at J, with 10 bases between the two ends. This CDR3 has 14 amino acids. The CDR3 DNA follows: TGTGCCAGCAGTTTCCAGGGATATACAGATACGCAGTATTTT. It specifies CASSFQGYTDTQYF.

The rearrangement joins TRBV28 to TRBJ2-1, with 7 bases that match TRBD1. The CDR3 loop spans 18 amino acids. V shed 2 bases and J 5 bases; nucleotides not matched to a gene: 15. In germline, CDR1 is MDHEN, CDR2 SYDVKM. CDR3 DNA sequence: TGTGCCAGCAGTTTAGAGAGGGACAGCCTATACCAAAACAATGAGCAGTTCTTC. Translating it yields CASSLERDSLYQNNEQFF.

The V call is TRBV25-1, the J call TRBJ2-2; TRBD2 is a possible D gene (6 bases). Germline CDR1 and CDR2: MGHDK and SYGVNS. This CDR3 is built from 14 residues. The V end lost 7 bases, the J end lost 5 bases, and 14 bases lay between the germline ends. The CDR3 region is CASTLTGVTGELFF. The CDR3 DNA sequence: TGTGCCAGCACATTAACGGGAGTAACCGGGGAGCTGTTTTTT.

V is TRBV28 and J is TRBJ1-2, with 7 bases identical to TRBD1. The V gene's germline CDR1 is MDHEN and CDR2 SYDVKM. The CDR3 covers 15 residues. The J segment lost 7 bases and the V segment lost 6 bases, leaving 14 bases of the junction unmatched. The CDR3 bases are TGTGCCAGCAGGGGCCATGCGAGACAGGGTACTGGCTACACCTTC. It yields the protein CASRGHARQGTGYTF.

The chain joins TRBV7-9 to TRBJ2-7; D ambiguous. V lost 5 bases to trimming and J lost 5 bases, with 13 bases between them. Germline V gene sequence: CDR1 SEHNR, CDR2 FQNEAQ (reference sequence). CDR3 size: 13 residues. The CDR3 protein is CASSPPVRHEQYF. The DNA for the CDR3 is TGTGCCAGCAGCCCCCCCGTGAGGCACGAGCAGTACTTC. Filled out from reference TRBV7-9 and TRBJ2-7, the complete variable domain reads DTGVSQNPRHKITKRGQNVTFRCDPISEHNRLYWYRQTLGQGPEFLTYFQNEAQLEKSRLLSDRFSAERPKGSFSTLEIQRTEQGDSAMYLCASSPPVRHEQYFGPGTRLTVT.

V gene TRBV5-5 combines with J gene TRBJ1-3; 7 bases are a match to TRBD1. The germline CDR1 and CDR2 sequences are SGHKS and YYEKEE (reference sequence). This CDR3 has 16 amino acids. The V and J ends lost 4 bases and 1 base, in that order; junction bases with no gene match: 8. The CDR3 spells CASSIGTGESGNTIYF. In nucleotides, the CDR3 is TGTGCCAGCAGCATTGGAACAGGGGAGTCTGGAAACACCATATATTTT.